The source of this T cell receptor (beta chain) is a study of blood T cells in healthy people across ages. General study findings and limits: While age rose, TCR beta diversity per million T cells dropped in a roughly linear way.

Germline V gene sequence: CDR1 MGHRA, CDR2 YSYEKL. Trimming removed 0 bases from V and 1 base from J, with 13 bases in between. The CDR3 has 17 amino acids. The table lists this clonotype with a few counts. Its antigen is as yet unknown. Primed by a sample-barcoded 5' primer and a J-beta primer mix, a second PCR proceeded for roughly 6 to 12 cycles. TCRdb re-analysed the 5' RACE reads in MiXCR, keeping a single row per CDR3 protein. The data show roughly 1,000,000 distinct CDR3 sequences, roughly 24% seen once. The sample was also linked to a second study, of T cells of mothers and their children.

The sample consisted of blood. This TCR was recovered from a girl aged 2-10 years in good health. The chain links TRBV4-1 to TRBJ2-1, with TRBD1 as a possible D gene (5 bases). The chain's CDR3 is CASSQDPQGGSYNEQFF. The CDR3 DNA sequence: TGCGCCAGCAGCCAAGATCCCCAGGGTGGATCCTACAATGAGCAGTTCTTC.